This TCR beta chain was captured by sequencing in a study of blood T cell repertoires in COVID-19. For the study at large: Sources were T cells, B-cell-depleted T cells, or PBMCs; the material itself was cDNA or gDNA.

The CDR3 is made up of 14 amino acids. Germline CDR1 is MNHEY and CDR2 is SVGEGT. The junction had 4 bases not matched to a gene; V was cut back by 0 bases and J by 6 bases. The data were produced by immunoSEQ multiplex PCR, yet TCRdb's version contains in-frame clones alone and is incomplete. This sample has around 340,000 clones, with around 86% found just once. Participants were aged about 18 to 100 years from approximately 25 US areas. Clinical history as reported by participants underpinned cohort assignment. V is TRBV6-2 or TRBV6-3 and J is TRBJ1-2, with 7 bases matching TRBD1. The TCR sequence derives from a woman in her thirties or forties with acute COVID-19. Material for sequencing was PBMCs or T cells enriched from blood (not recorded which). CDR3 residues: CASSYSRGRDGYTF. As DNA, the CDR3 is TGTGCCAGCAGTTACTCGAGGGGGCGAGATGGCTACACCTTC.